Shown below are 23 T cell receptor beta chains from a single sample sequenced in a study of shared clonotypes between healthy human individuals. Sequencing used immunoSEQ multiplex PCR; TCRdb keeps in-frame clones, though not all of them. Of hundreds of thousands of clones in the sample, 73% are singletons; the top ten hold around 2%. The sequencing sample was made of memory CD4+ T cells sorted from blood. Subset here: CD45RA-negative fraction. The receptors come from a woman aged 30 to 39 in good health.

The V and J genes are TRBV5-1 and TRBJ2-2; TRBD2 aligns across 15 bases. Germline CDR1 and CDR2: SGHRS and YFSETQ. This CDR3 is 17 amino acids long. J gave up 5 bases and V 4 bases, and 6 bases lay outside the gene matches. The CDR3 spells CASSPGLAGGLTGELFF. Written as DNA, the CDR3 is TGCGCCAGCAGCCCGGGACTAGCGGGAGGTTTAACCGGGGAGCTGTTTTTT.

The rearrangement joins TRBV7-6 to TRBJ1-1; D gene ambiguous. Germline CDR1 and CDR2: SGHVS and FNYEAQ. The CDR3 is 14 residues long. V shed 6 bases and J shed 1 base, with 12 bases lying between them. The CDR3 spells CASSLQSSNTEAFF. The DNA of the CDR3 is TGTGCCAGCAGTTTACAGAGTTCGAACACTGAAGCTTTCTTT.

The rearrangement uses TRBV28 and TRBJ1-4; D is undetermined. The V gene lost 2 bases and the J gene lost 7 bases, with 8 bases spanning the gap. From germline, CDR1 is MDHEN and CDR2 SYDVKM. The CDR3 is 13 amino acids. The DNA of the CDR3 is TGTGCCAGCAGTTTACCGGTGGGTGAAAAACTGTTTTTT. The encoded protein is CASSLPVGEKLFF.

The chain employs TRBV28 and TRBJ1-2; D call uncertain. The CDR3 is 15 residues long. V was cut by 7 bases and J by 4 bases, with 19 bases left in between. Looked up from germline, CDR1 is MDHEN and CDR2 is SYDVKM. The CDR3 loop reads CASTLGVGRGYGYTF. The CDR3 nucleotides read TGTGCCAGCACCCTGGGAGTCGGACGCGGCTATGGCTACACCTTC.

CDR3 amino acids: CASSHSGDYNEQFF. CDR3 DNA sequence: TGTGCCAGCAGCCATAGCGGAGACTACAATGAGCAGTTCTTC. The chain is built from TRBV2 and TRBJ2-1, with D perhaps matching TRBD2 (6 bases). Trimming took off 6 bases at V and 3 bases at J, with 12 bases between the two ends. The CDR3 is 14 residues long. Germline-derived CDR1 and CDR2 are SNHLY and FYNNEI. Based on the CDR3 plus reference TRBV2 and TRBJ2-1, the full variable domain is EPEVTQTPSHQVTQMGQEVILRCVPISNHLYFYWYRQILGQKVEFLVSFYNNEISEKSEIFDDQFSVERPDGSNFTLKIRSTKLEDSAMYFCASSHSGDYNEQFFGPGTRLTVL.

This chain's CDR3 is CASSLVGQGLAQYF. The CDR3, as DNA: TGTGCCAGCAGCTTGGTGGGCCAGGGTTTGGCCCAGTACTTC. The chain employs TRBV5-4 and TRBJ2-5; TRBD1 might be the D (5 bases). The CDR3 contains 14 residues. Germline V lookup: CDR1 SGHNT, CDR2 YYREEE (reference sequence). The V end lost 0 bases, the J end lost 9 bases, and 15 bases lay between the germline ends.

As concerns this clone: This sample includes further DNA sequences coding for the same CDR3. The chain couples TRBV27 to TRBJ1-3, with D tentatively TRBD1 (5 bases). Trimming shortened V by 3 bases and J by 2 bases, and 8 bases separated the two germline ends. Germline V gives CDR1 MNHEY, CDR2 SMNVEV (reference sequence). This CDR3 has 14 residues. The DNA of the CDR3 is TGTGCCAGCAGTTTGCGAGGGGCTGGAAACACCATATATTTT. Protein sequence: CASSLRGAGNTIYF.

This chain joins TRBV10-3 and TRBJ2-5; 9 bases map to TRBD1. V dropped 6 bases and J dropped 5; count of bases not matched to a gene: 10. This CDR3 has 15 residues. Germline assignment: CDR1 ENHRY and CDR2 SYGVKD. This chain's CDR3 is CAIRKGTGPSETQYF. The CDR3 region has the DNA TGTGCCATCAGGAAGGGGACAGGGCCGTCCGAGACCCAGTACTTC.

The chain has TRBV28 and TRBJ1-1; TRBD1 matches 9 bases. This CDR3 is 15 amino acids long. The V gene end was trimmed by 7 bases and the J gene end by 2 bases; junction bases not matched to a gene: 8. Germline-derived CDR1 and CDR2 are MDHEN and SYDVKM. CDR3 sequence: CASKDGGQGNTEAFF. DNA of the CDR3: TGTGCCAGCAAAGATGGGGGACAGGGAAACACTGAAGCTTTCTTT.

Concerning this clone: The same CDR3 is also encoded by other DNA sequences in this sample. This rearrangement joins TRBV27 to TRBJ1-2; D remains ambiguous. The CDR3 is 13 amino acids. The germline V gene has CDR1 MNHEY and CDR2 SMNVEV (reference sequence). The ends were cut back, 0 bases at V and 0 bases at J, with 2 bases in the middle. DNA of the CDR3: TGTGCCAGCAGTTTATCGGCTAACTATGGCTACACCTTC. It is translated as CASSLSANYGYTF.

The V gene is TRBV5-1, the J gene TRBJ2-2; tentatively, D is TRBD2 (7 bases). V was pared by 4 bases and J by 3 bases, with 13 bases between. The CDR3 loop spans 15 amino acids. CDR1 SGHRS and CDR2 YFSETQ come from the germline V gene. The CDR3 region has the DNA TGCGCCAGCAGCCGCCGGGGGGCGGACACCGGGGAGCTGTTTTTT. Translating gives CASSRRGADTGELFF. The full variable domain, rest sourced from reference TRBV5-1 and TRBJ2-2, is KAGVTQTPRYLIKTRGQQVTLSCSPISGHRSVSWYQQTPGQGLQFLFEYFSETQRNKGNFPGRFSGRQFSNSRSEMNVSTLELGDSALYLCASSRRGADTGELFFGEGSRLTVL.

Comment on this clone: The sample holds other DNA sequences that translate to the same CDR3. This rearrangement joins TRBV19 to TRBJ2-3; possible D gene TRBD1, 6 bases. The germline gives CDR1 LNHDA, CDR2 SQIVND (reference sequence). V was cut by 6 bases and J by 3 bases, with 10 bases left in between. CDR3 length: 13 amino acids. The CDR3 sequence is CASRVRGTDTQYF. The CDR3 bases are TGTGCCAGTAGGGTAAGGGGGACAGATACGCAGTATTTT.

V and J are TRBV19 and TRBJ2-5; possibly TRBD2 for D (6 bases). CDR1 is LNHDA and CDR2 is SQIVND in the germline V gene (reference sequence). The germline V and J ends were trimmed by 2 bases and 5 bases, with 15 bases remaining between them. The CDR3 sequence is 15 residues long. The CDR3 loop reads CASSISQAGSETQYF. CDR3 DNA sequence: TGTGCCAGTAGTATATCCCAGGCGGGGAGTGAGACCCAGTACTTC.

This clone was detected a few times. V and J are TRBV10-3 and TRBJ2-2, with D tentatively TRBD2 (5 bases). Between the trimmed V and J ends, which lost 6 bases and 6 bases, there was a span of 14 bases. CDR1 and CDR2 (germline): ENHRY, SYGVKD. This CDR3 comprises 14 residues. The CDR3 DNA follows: TGTGCCATCAGCGCAGGAACTAGTGCCGGGGAGCTGTTTTTT. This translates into CAISAGTSAGELFF.

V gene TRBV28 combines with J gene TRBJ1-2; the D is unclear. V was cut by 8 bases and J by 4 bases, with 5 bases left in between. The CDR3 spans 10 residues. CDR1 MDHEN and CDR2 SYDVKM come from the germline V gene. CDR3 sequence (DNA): TGTGCCAGCGGACTCTATGGCTACACCTTC. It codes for CASGLYGYTF.

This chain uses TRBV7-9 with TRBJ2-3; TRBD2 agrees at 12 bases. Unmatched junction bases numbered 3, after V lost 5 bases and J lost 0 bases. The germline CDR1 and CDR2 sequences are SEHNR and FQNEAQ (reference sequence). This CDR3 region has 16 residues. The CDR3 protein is CASSPGTSGSTDTQYF. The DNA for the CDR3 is TGTGCCAGCAGCCCGGGGACTAGCGGGAGCACAGATACGCAGTATTTT.

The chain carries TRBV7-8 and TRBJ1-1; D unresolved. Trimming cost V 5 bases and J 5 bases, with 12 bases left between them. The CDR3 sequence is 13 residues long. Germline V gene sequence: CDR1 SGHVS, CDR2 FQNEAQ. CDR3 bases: TGTGCCAGCAGCCCCCTCGTGGGGACTGAAGCTTTCTTT. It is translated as CASSPLVGTEAFF.

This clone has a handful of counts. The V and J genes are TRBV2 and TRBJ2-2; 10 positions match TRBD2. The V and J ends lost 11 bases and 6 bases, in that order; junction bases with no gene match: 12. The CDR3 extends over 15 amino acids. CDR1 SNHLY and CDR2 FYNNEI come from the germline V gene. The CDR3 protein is CASRRASGSPGELFF. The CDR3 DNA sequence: TGTGCCTCAAGGAGAGCTAGCGGGAGCCCCGGGGAGCTGTTTTTT.

The DNA of the CDR3 is TGCGCCAGCAACCCTGGGCGAGGTAGGACTGAAGCTTTCTTT. Protein product: CASNPGRGRTEAFF. V and J are TRBV5-1 and TRBJ1-1; D is unresolved. The CDR3 extends over 14 amino acids. Per germline, CDR1 SGHRS and CDR2 YFSETQ. V lost 6 bases to trimming and J lost 5 bases, with 17 bases between them.

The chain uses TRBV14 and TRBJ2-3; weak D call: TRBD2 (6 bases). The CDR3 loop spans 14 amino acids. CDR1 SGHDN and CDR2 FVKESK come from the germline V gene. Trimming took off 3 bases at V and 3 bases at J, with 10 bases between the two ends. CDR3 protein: CASSQGRGTDTQYF. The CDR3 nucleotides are TGTGCCAGCAGCCAGGGCCGGGGGACAGATACGCAGTATTTT.

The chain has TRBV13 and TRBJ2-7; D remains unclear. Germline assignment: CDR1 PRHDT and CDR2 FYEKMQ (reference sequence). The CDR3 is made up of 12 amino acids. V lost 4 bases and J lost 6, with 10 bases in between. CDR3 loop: CASSSNPLEQYF. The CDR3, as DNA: TGTGCCAGCAGCTCCAACCCCCTCGAGCAGTACTTC.

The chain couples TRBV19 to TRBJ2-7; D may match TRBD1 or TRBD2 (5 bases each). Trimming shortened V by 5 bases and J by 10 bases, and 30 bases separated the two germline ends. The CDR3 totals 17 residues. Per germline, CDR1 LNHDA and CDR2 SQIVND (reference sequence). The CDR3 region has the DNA TGTGCCAGTAGTCCGGACCGTGGGGGTTCCGGGGCCAGGACTCAGTACTTC. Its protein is CASSPDRGGSGARTQYF.

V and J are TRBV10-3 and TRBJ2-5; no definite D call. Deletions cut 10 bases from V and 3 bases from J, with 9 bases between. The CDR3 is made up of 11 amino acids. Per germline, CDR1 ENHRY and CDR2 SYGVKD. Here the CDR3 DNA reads TGTGCCACCAGGTCGGAAGAGACCCAGTACTTC. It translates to CATRSEETQYF.